These 30 T cell receptor beta chains originate from one sample sequenced in a study of T cells after yellow fever vaccination. Each CDR3 protein gets one entry after TCRdb re-called the 5' RACE reads with MiXCR. The sample yields a few hundred thousand distinct CDR3 sequences, 7.5% to 9.5% seen once. Sequencing used CD4+ T cells sorted from PBMCs, obtained 5 days after the yellow fever booster vaccination. The origin of the receptors is a man aged 18 to 30 who received the YFV17D yellow fever vaccine.

This clonotype was seen at least ten times. The chain employs TRBV11-2 and TRBJ2-3; unclear D gene. CDR1 is SGHAT and CDR2 is FQNNGV in the germline V gene. Between the trimmed V and J ends, which lost 1 base and 0 bases, there was a span of 8 bases. The CDR3 contains 15 residues. The CDR3 nucleotides read TGTGCCAGCAGCTTAGGAATATCTAGCACAGATACGCAGTATTTT. Its translation: CASSLGISSTDTQYF.

A few counts support this clonotype. The chain has TRBV10-3 and TRBJ1-3; 8 bases match TRBD1. CDR1 is ENHRY, CDR2 SYGVKD, per germline. The CDR3 sequence is 15 residues long. Trimming cost V 10 bases and J 0 bases; bases outside gene matches: 8. CDR3 loop: CATGTGPLSGNTIYF. CDR3 sequence (DNA): TGTGCCACCGGGACAGGTCCCCTCTCTGGAAACACCATATATTTT.

There are a few counts of this clonotype. V usage is TRBV6-2 or TRBV6-3 and J usage is TRBJ2-7, with 10 bases aligning to TRBD2. CDR1 MNHEY and CDR2 SVGEGT come from the germline V gene. V shed 5 bases and J 5 bases; nucleotides not matched to a gene: 15. The CDR3 loop spans 17 amino acids. CDR3 DNA sequence: TGTGCCAGCAGTGCCTATGGAAGCGGGGGGGCTTACAACGAGCAGTACTTC. Amino acids: CASSAYGSGGAYNEQYF.

This clonotype was detected many times. The V call is TRBV15, the J call TRBJ2-2; D is undetermined. Germline assignment: CDR1 LNHNV and CDR2 YYDKDF (reference sequence). The CDR3 totals 14 residues. The germline V and J ends were trimmed by 3 bases and 5 bases, with 10 bases remaining between them. CDR3 residues: CATSRALSTGELFF. The CDR3 nucleotides read TGTGCCACCAGCAGGGCCCTGTCGACCGGGGAGCTGTTTTTT.

Written as DNA, the CDR3 is TGTGCCATCAGTGAGGGCCCACAGAATAGAGCTGAAGCTTTCTTT. This sequence encodes CAISEGPQNRAEAFF. This rearrangement joins TRBV10-3 to TRBJ1-1; D gene unclear. Trimming stripped 2 bases from V and 6 bases from J, with 16 bases between. Germline V lookup: CDR1 ENHRY, CDR2 SYGVKD. The CDR3 has 15 amino acids.

The genes are TRBV29-1 and TRBJ2-5; D is ambiguous. CDR3 length: 12 amino acids. V lost 3 bases to trimming and J lost 3 bases, with 8 bases between them. Germline V gene sequence: CDR1 SQVTM, CDR2 ANQGSEA. CDR3 DNA sequence: TGCAGCGTTGATCAGTCAGAAGAGACCCAGTACTTC. The encoded protein is CSVDQSEETQYF.

Ten or more counts support this clonotype. V gene TRBV7-2 combines with J gene TRBJ2-1; tentative D call: TRBD1 (5 bases). V was trimmed by 0 bases and J by 0 bases, leaving 18 bases between them. This CDR3 spans 19 amino acids. Germline loops: CDR1 SGHTA, CDR2 FQGNSA. The CDR3 spells CASSLASFAGIGSYNEQFF. The DNA of the CDR3 is TGTGCCAGCAGCTTAGCTTCGTTTGCAGGGATCGGCTCCTACAATGAGCAGTTCTTC.

This sequence joins TRBV12-3 or TRBV12-4 and TRBJ1-5; 9 nucleotides line up with TRBD1. Trimming removed 7 bases from V and 4 bases from J; junction bases left unmatched: 8. The CDR3 length is 15 residues. The CDR3 loop reads CASTPGTGRNQPQHF. CDR3 bases: TGTGCCAGCACCCCGGGGACAGGGAGAAATCAGCCCCAGCATTTT.

This clonotype was detected ten times or more. This rearrangement joins TRBV24-1 to TRBJ2-5; D might be TRBD1 (6 bases). V was cut by 3 bases and J by 5 bases, with 12 bases left in between. The CDR3 sequence is 14 residues long. Per the germline V gene, CDR1 is KGHDR and CDR2 is SFDVKD. Here the CDR3 reads CATSDPRGGETQYF. The CDR3, as DNA: TGTGCCACCAGTGATCCGAGAGGGGGTGAGACCCAGTACTTC.

This clonotype occurred a few times. V usage is TRBV7-2 and J usage is TRBJ2-3; D is possibly TRBD2 (6 bases). The germline gives CDR1 SGHTA, CDR2 FQGNSA. Trimming cost V 3 bases and J 2 bases, with 18 bases left between them. This CDR3 contains 17 residues. The chain's CDR3 is CASSLFRGSLITDTQYF. DNA of the CDR3: TGTGCCAGCAGCTTGTTTCGGGGGTCCCTAATCACAGATACGCAGTATTTT.

A few counts support this clonotype. This chain joins TRBV6-5 and TRBJ2-7; D perhaps matches TRBD1 (6 bases). Trimming took off 6 bases at V and 5 bases at J, with 20 bases between the two ends. CDR1 is MNHEY, CDR2 SVGAGI, per germline. The CDR3 is made up of 15 amino acids. This CDR3 is CASSTTGSGGHEQYV. The CDR3 DNA reads as TGTGCCAGCAGCACCACAGGGTCCGGTGGGCACGAGCAGTACGTC.

The sample holds a few counts of this clonotype. The V and J genes are TRBV4-3 and TRBJ1-6; 8 bases are a match to TRBD1. Per germline, CDR1 LGHNA and CDR2 YSLEER. The V segment lost 4 bases and the J segment 7 bases; nucleotides outside the gene matches: 9. The CDR3 sequence is 16 residues long. As DNA, the CDR3 is TGCGCCAGCAGCCTCGACAGGGCAGGGGGCAATTCACCCCTCCACTTT. This gives the protein CASSLDRAGGNSPLHF.

Regarding this clonotype: A much larger clone lies one base from this, so it may be a read error. The chain uses TRBV4-3 and TRBJ1-6; tentatively, D is TRBD1 (5 bases). This CDR3 is 16 amino acids long. Germline V lookup: CDR1 LGHNA, CDR2 YSLEER. This CDR3 is CASSQVEGSYNSHLHF. The CDR3 DNA sequence: TGCGCCAGCAGCCAAGTCGAGGGGTCCTATAATTCACACCTCCACTTT.

This clonotype was found many times. The rearrangement links TRBV7-9 to TRBJ2-5; TRBD2 aligns across 7 bases. The CDR3 contains 13 residues. Germline V gives CDR1 SEHNR, CDR2 FQNEAQ (reference sequence). J lost 1 base, V lost 7 bases, and 3 bases had no gene match. This CDR3 is CASTLAAQETQYF. The CDR3 coding sequence is TGTGCCAGCACCCTAGCGGCCCAAGAGACCCAGTACTTC.

The rearrangement joins TRBV20-1 to TRBJ2-3; weak D call: TRBD2 (6 bases). Germline loops: CDR1 DFQATT, CDR2 SNEGSKA (reference sequence). The CDR3 consists of 12 residues. The germline V and J ends were trimmed by 6 bases and 1 base, with 8 bases remaining between them. CDR3 amino acids: CSAKRGTDTQYF. The DNA for the CDR3 is TGCAGTGCCAAGCGGGGCACAGATACGCAGTATTTT.

This chain connects TRBV4-1 to TRBJ2-7; D unclear. Trimming stripped 0 bases from V and 3 bases from J, with 6 bases between. Germline V gene data show CDR1 as MGHRA and CDR2 as YSYEKL. CDR3 length: 13 residues. The chain's CDR3 is CASSQDQYYEQYV. The CDR3 nucleotides are TGCGCCAGCAGCCAAGACCAGTACTACGAGCAGTACGTC.

The chain is built from TRBV3-2 and TRBJ2-1; the D call TRBD2 from the table was never checked on the DNA. TRBV3-2 is a pseudogene. The CDR3 has 17 amino acids. CDR3 protein: CASSQGAPLSSYNEQFF. The CDR3 DNA reads TGTGCCAGCAGCCAAGGGGCACCTCTTAGCTCCTACAATGAGCAGTTCTTC.

This clonotype was observed once. This chain uses TRBV29-1 with TRBJ1-5; TRBD1 matches 9 bases. With V trimmed by 6 bases and J by 4 bases, 4 bases remained unmatched. From germline, CDR1 is SQVTM and CDR2 ANQGSEA. The CDR3 extends over 13 amino acids. The CDR3 loop is CSVGTGINQPQHF. The CDR3 DNA is TGCAGCGTGGGGACAGGGATAAATCAGCCCCAGCATTTT.

The chain recombines TRBV12-3 or TRBV12-4 with TRBJ2-1, with TRBD2 matching 11 bases. Trimming at V came to 7 bases and at J to 8 bases, leaving 19 bases not matched to a gene. The CDR3 runs to 18 residues. As DNA, the CDR3 is TGTGCCAGCACCCAGCCCGTTGGTATAGCGGGGGGGCGAGATGAGCAGTTCTTC. This sequence encodes CASTQPVGIAGGRDEQFF.

The chain joins TRBV28 to TRBJ2-7, with TRBD1 as a possible D gene (5 bases). Trimming shortened V by 6 bases and J by 5 bases, and 20 bases separated the two germline ends. The CDR3 sequence is 15 residues long. Germline values: CDR1 MDHEN, CDR2 SYDVKM. The CDR3 DNA reads as TGTGCCAGCAGGATACAGGCCCGTCTATACCACGAGCAGTACGTC. Protein: CASRIQARLYHEQYV.

This clonotype was seen many times. The chain couples TRBV7-9 to TRBJ2-7, with D perhaps TRBD1 (5 bases). Trimming left V 5 bases short and J 6 bases short, with 14 bases between. Germline V gives CDR1 SEHNR, CDR2 FQNEAQ (reference sequence). The CDR3 loop spans 13 amino acids. The CDR3 DNA follows: TGTGCCAGCAGCACAACAGGTCGCCGCGAGCAGTACTTC. Translation: CASSTTGRREQYF.

This chain uses TRBV12-3 or TRBV12-4 with TRBJ1-5; 7 nucleotides agree with TRBD1. This CDR3 region has 15 residues. V gave up 7 bases and J gave up 2 bases; unmatched junction bases: 8. CDR3 coding DNA: TGTGCCAGCACCCCAGGGGGGTGGGGCAATCAGCCCCAGCATTTT. Translating it yields CASTPGGWGNQPQHF.

The CDR3 DNA reads TGTGCCAGCAGCTTAGGGCTATCCTTAATGGGACGAGAGACCCAGTACTTC. Protein sequence: CASSLGLSLMGRETQYF. The chain couples TRBV7-2 to TRBJ2-5; D may match TRBD1 or TRBD2 (5 bases each). Per germline, CDR1 SGHTA and CDR2 FQGNSA. V gave up 1 base and J gave up 4 bases, with 19 bases separating them. This CDR3 contains 17 residues.

The chain links TRBV7-2 to TRBJ2-1; 8 bases match TRBD2. The CDR3 covers 15 residues. The V gene end was trimmed by 1 base and the J gene end by 5 bases; junction bases not matched to a gene: 4. Germline-derived CDR1 and CDR2 are SGHTA and FQGNSA. The CDR3 sequence is CASSLVAGINNEQFF. The CDR3 nucleotides are TGTGCCAGCAGCTTAGTAGCGGGGATCAACAATGAGCAGTTCTTC.

CDR3 residues: CASSPYSSQENIQYF. In nucleotides, the CDR3 is TGTGCCAGCTCACCCTACTCCTCGCAGGAAAACATTCAGTACTTC. This chain joins TRBV18 and TRBJ2-4; unclear D gene. The CDR3 sequence is 15 residues long. The V end lost 3 bases, the J end lost 5 bases, and 14 bases lay between the germline ends. Germline loops: CDR1 KGHSH, CDR2 LQKENI.

The chain has TRBV12-3 or TRBV12-4 and TRBJ1-5, with no clear D. CDR3 size: 12 residues. Trimming shortened V by 3 bases and J by 7 bases, and 7 bases separated the two germline ends. The DNA for the CDR3 is TGTGCCAGCAGTTTCTACAGACAGCCCCAGCATTTT. Residues: CASSFYRQPQHF.

The chain has TRBV10-3 and TRBJ1-2; 9 bases are shared with TRBD1. This CDR3 spans 20 amino acids. The germline gives CDR1 ENHRY, CDR2 SYGVKD. The V segment lost 0 bases and the J segment 4 bases; nucleotides outside the gene matches: 18. Here the CDR3 reads CAISESKKGDGTGKFYGYTF. The CDR3 bases are TGTGCCATCAGTGAGTCGAAAAAAGGGGACGGGACAGGGAAGTTCTATGGCTACACCTTC.

This clonotype was seen at least ten times. The rearrangement links TRBV3-1 to TRBJ2-3; 10 bases fit TRBD2. The CDR3 contains 16 residues. Germline trimming cut 0 bases from V and 5 bases from J; bases unmatched to any gene: 5. CDR1 is LGHDT, CDR2 YNNKEL, per germline (reference sequence). CDR3 coding DNA: TGTGCCAGCAGCCAAGAAACTAGCGGGGCATTAGATACGCAGTATTTT. Its protein is CASSQETSGALDTQYF.

CDR3 amino acids: CASSHGTASNQPQHF. In DNA form, the CDR3 reads TGTGCCAGCAGCCATGGGACAGCTAGCAATCAGCCCCAGCATTTT. This rearrangement joins TRBV3-1 to TRBJ1-5, with TRBD1 matching over 7 bases. Germline CDR1 reads LGHDT; CDR2 reads YNNKEL (reference sequence). The CDR3 contains 15 residues. The trim removed 3 bases at V and 0 bases at J, leaving 2 bases unmatched.

This clonotype has only a few counts. V is TRBV20-1 and J is TRBJ1-5, with D possibly TRBD1 on 5 matching bases. The germline V gene encodes CDR1 DFQATT and CDR2 SNEGSKA (reference sequence). V lost 5 bases and J lost 4, with 9 bases in between. The CDR3 sequence is 12 residues long. The CDR3 sequence: CSAGRQNQPQHF. DNA of the CDR3: TGCAGTGCTGGCCGACAGAATCAGCCCCAGCATTTT.